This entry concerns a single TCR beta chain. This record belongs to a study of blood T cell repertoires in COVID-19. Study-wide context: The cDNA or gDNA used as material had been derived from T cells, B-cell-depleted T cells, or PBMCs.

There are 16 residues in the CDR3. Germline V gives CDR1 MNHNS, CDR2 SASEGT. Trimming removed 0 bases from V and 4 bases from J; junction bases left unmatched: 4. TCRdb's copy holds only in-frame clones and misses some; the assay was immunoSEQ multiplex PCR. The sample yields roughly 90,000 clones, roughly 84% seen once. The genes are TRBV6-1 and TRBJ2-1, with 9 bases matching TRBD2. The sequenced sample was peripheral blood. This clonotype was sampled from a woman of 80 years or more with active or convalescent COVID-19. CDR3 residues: CASSEAVSGGYNEQFF. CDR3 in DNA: TGTGCCAGCAGTGAAGCTGTAAGCGGGGGGTACAATGAGCAGTTCTTC.